A single sample is the source of the 8 T cell receptor beta chains below, sequenced in a study of T cells in Graves' hyperthyroidism and ophthalmopathy. Researchers amplified the TCR beta CDR3 regions from RNA transcripts. HTBI primers were the set used in a first-round RT-PCR of the TCR CDR3. TCRdb ran MiXCR on the multiplex PCR reads and lists one entry per CDR3 protein. The sample includes 360,000 or so distinct CDR3 sequences, about a fifth of them seen just once. Material for sequencing was blood. These receptor sequences come from a woman under 30 with Graves' hyperthyroidism.

The chain couples TRBV12-3 or TRBV12-4 to TRBJ2-4, with 8 bases identical to TRBD2. This CDR3 contains 15 residues. With 5 bases clipped from V and 8 bases from J, the junction kept 11 bases outside the gene matches. Here the CDR3 DNA reads TGTGCCAGCAGTCCTGTTAGCGGGGCCTCGGACATTCAGTACTTC. Protein sequence: CASSPVSGASDIQYF.

The sample holds many counts of this clonotype. J is TRBJ1-2 and V is TRBV5-1; D gene uncertain. The length of the CDR3 is 14 residues. The V gene lost 4 bases and the J gene lost 6 bases, with 16 bases spanning the gap. Germline V gene sequence: CDR1 SGHRS, CDR2 YFSETQ. CDR3 sequence (DNA): TGCGCCAGCAGCACCGACACCCCCCCCGATGGCTACACCTTC. Its translation is CASSTDTPPDGYTF.

The chain has TRBV20-1 and TRBJ2-7; D is perhaps TRBD1 (5 bases). This CDR3 region has 14 residues. Germline lookup yields CDR1 DFQATT and CDR2 SNEGSKA (reference sequence). V dropped 0 bases and J dropped 3 bases, with 12 bases sitting between them. As DNA, the CDR3 is TGCAGTGCTAGAGACGACAGCTACGGCTACGAGCAGTACTTC. Translation gives CSARDDSYGYEQYF.

This clonotype was detected many times. The gene calls are TRBV28 and TRBJ1-1; D is uncertain. The CDR3 contains 19 residues. Germline V gene sequence: CDR1 MDHEN, CDR2 SYDVKM. The V end was cut by 3 bases, the J end by 4 bases, with 27 bases between. CDR3: CASSFITYGVWDHSTEAFF. CDR3 DNA sequence: TGTGCCAGCAGTTTTATTACCTATGGGGTGTGGGATCACTCCACTGAAGCTTTCTTT. Using reference TRBV28 and TRBJ1-1 for the parts outside the CDR3, the full variable domain is DVKVTQSSRYLVKRTGEKVFLECVQDMDHENMFWYRQDPGLGLRLIYFSYDVKMKEKGDIPEGYSVSREKKERFSLILESASTNQTSMYLCASSFITYGVWDHSTEAFFGQGTRLTVV.

This clonotype was seen many times. This sequence joins TRBV15 and TRBJ1-2; D gene ambiguous. Trimming shortened V by 0 bases and J by 8 bases, and 16 bases separated the two germline ends. Germline-derived CDR1 and CDR2 are LNHNV and YYDKDF (reference sequence). This CDR3 is 15 amino acids long. The CDR3 bases are TGTGCCACCAGCAGAGATATTGTGCGCCCGGGAGGCTACACCTTC. Protein: CATSRDIVRPGGYTF.

This clonotype was detected ten times or more. This chain uses TRBV29-1 with TRBJ1-2; the D gene is possibly TRBD1 (5 bases). The ends were cut back, 7 bases at V and 6 bases at J, with 18 bases in the middle. Germline V gene sequence: CDR1 SQVTM, CDR2 ANQGSEA. This CDR3 has 13 residues. CDR3 in DNA: TGCAGCGGGCGAAGGGAGGGGTGGAATGGCTACACCTTC. Its protein is CSGRREGWNGYTF.

The chain couples TRBV11-2 to TRBJ2-2; D not certain. This CDR3 is 13 amino acids long. CDR1 and CDR2 (germline): SGHAT, FQNNGV. Trimming left V 4 bases short and J 6 bases short, with 9 bases between. The CDR3 DNA follows: TGTGCCAGCAGCTCCCTGTGGCCCGGGGAGCTGTTTTTT. This sequence encodes CASSSLWPGELFF.

The chain recombines TRBV12-3 or TRBV12-4 with TRBJ1-1; TRBD1 matches at 7 bases. V shed 5 bases and J 1 base; nucleotides not matched to a gene: 4. This CDR3 has 14 amino acids. In DNA, the CDR3 is TGTGCCAGCAGTCACAGGGGCCAGAACACTGAAGCTTTCTTT. It yields the protein CASSHRGQNTEAFF.